One and the same sample provided the 30 T cell receptor beta chains below, sequenced in a study of T cells after posttransplantation cyclophosphamide. A marrow graft followed busulfan-fludarabine conditioning, with cyclophosphamide on days +3 and +4. Generated by immunoSEQ multiplex PCR, the TCRdb table keeps only in-frame clones and is missing some. Of fewer than 10,000 clones in the sample, 70% to 90% were seen once. The input for sequencing was PBMCs, taken after allogeneic stem cell transplant with posttransplant cyclophosphamide. These receptors were collected from a female patient between 35 and 55 years old who received an allogeneic stem cell transplant from an unrelated donor, was CMV-positive, and had no GVHD. Some T cells may have come from the graft donor.

V is TRBV4-1 and J is TRBJ2-7; weak D call: TRBD2 (6 bases). The germline V gene has CDR1 MGHRA and CDR2 YSYEKL. Trimming pared 0 bases from V and 7 bases from J, leaving 16 bases between. The length of the CDR3 is 15 residues. CDR3 nucleotide sequence: TGCGCCAGCAGCCAAGAAGGGCGGGATTTGGGAGAGCAGTACTTC. Its translation is CASSQEGRDLGEQYF.

The chain recombines TRBV18 with TRBJ1-2; 7 bases map to TRBD1. The CDR3 loop spans 16 amino acids. From germline, CDR1 is KGHSH and CDR2 LQKENI. The J segment lost 6 bases and the V segment lost 4 bases, leaving 14 bases of the junction unmatched. The CDR3 nucleotides are TGTGCCAGCTCACGAATAGGGACAGATCTATTGGATGGCTACACCTTC. Translation gives CASSRIGTDLLDGYTF.

The V gene is TRBV5-5, the J gene TRBJ1-1; unclear D gene. The V and J ends lost 0 bases and 5 bases respectively, with 17 bases between them. The CDR3 extends over 16 amino acids. Germline values: CDR1 SGHKS, CDR2 YYEKEE (reference sequence). CDR3 region: CASSLEGGIYNTEAFF. The CDR3 DNA follows: TGTGCCAGCAGCTTGGAAGGAGGGATATATAATACTGAAGCTTTCTTT.

J is TRBJ2-3 and V is TRBV10-3; D is undetermined. Trimming removed 6 bases at V and 2 bases at J, with 15 bases between. The CDR3 contains 15 residues. CDR1 is ENHRY and CDR2 is SYGVKD in the germline V gene. The CDR3 bases are TGTGCCATCAGGCCGAGTGGAGAGGCCACAGATACGCAGTATTTT. This gives the protein CAIRPSGEATDTQYF.

The chain has TRBV4-3 and TRBJ2-7, with 9 bases aligning to TRBD2. Germline CDR1 is LGHNA and CDR2 is YSLEER. V shed 1 base, J shed 5 bases, and the junction held 3 bases outside the gene matches. The CDR3 loop spans 14 amino acids. As DNA, the CDR3 is TGCGCCAGCAGCCAAGGAGGCGGGAGGGACGAGCAGTACTTC. It translates to CASSQGGGRDEQYF.

This rearrangement joins TRBV7-3 to TRBJ2-1; D uncertain. The CDR3 totals 14 residues. The V end was cut by 5 bases, the J end by 4 bases, with 12 bases between. In germline, CDR1 is SGHTA, CDR2 FQGTGA. CDR3 loop: CASSPPGPYNEQFF. Written as DNA, the CDR3 is TGTGCCAGCAGCCCACCGGGTCCGTACAATGAGCAGTTCTTC.

This clone was observed a single time. The V call is TRBV10-1, the J call TRBJ2-1; 8 bases align to TRBD2. V lost 5 bases and J lost 5; bases outside the gene matches: 5. The length of the CDR3 is 14 residues. From germline, CDR1 is WNHNN and CDR2 SYGVQD (reference sequence). The CDR3 is CASSPSGGHNEQFF. CDR3 bases: TGCGCCAGCAGTCCGAGCGGGGGTCACAATGAGCAGTTCTTC.

The gene calls are TRBV4-3 and TRBJ2-7, with 7 bases matching TRBD1. The CDR3 is made up of 16 amino acids. The V and J ends lost 4 bases and 2 bases, in that order; junction bases with no gene match: 11. In germline, CDR1 is LGHNA, CDR2 YSLEER. The CDR3 loop is CASSPKLQGKTYEQYF. The CDR3 nucleotides read TGCGCCAGCAGCCCGAAGCTACAGGGGAAAACCTACGAGCAGTACTTC.

The chain combines TRBV11-1 with TRBJ1-2; TRBD1 agrees at 8 bases. The length of the CDR3 is 13 residues. J gave up 6 bases and V 5 bases, and 5 bases lay outside the gene matches. Germline V gene lookup returns CDR1 SGHAT and CDR2 FQDESV (reference sequence). The CDR3 here is CASSDRTGNGYTF. The CDR3 coding sequence is TGTGCCAGCAGCGACCGGACAGGGAATGGCTACACCTTC.

The chain couples TRBV11-3 to TRBJ1-6; D might be TRBD1 (5 bases). There are 15 residues in the CDR3. V was trimmed by 1 base and J by 4 bases, leaving 8 bases between them. The germline V gene encodes CDR1 SGHNT and CDR2 YENEEA. The CDR3 sequence: CASSLAAGYNSPLHF. CDR3 in DNA: TGTGCCAGCAGCTTAGCGGCAGGGTATAATTCACCCCTCCACTTT. Full variable domain (rest looked up from reference TRBV11-3 and TRBJ1-6): EAGVVQSPRYKIIEKKQPVAFWCNPISGHNTLYWYLQNLGQGPELLIRYENEEAVDDSQLPKDRFSAERLKGVDSTLKIQPAELGDSAVYLCASSLAAGYNSPLHFGNGTRLTVT.

The chain is built from TRBV15 and TRBJ2-1, with 8 bases lining up with TRBD1. Germline V CDR1 and CDR2: LNHNV, YYDKDF (reference sequence). The junction had 7 bases not matched to a gene; V was cut back by 3 bases and J by 6 bases. The CDR3 consists of 15 residues. The chain's CDR3 is CATSRDRVIPNEQFF. Written as DNA, the CDR3 is TGTGCCACCAGCAGGGACAGGGTTATCCCCAATGAGCAGTTCTTC. Full variable domain (remainder filled in from reference TRBV15 and TRBJ2-1): DAMVIQNPRYQVTQFGKPVTLSCSQTLNHNVMYWYQQKSSQAPKLLFHYYDKDFNNEADTPDNFQSRRPNTSFCFLDIRSPGLGDTAMYLCATSRDRVIPNEQFFGPGTRLTVL.

This clone was detected only once. This chain connects TRBV6-4 to TRBJ2-6; D unclear. The CDR3 consists of 14 residues. Germline CDR1 MRHNA, CDR2 SNTAGT. Trimming stripped 8 bases from V and 0 bases from J, with 8 bases between. CDR3 coding DNA: TGTGCCAGCGGTGTAGTCTCTGGGGCCAACGTCCTGACTTTC. Its translation: CASGVVSGANVLTF.

The gene calls are TRBV19 and TRBJ1-2, with D perhaps matching TRBD1 (5 bases). This CDR3 is 13 amino acids long. The germline CDR1 and CDR2 sequences are LNHDA and SQIVND (reference sequence). The germline V and J ends were trimmed by 7 bases and 4 bases, with 13 bases remaining between them. CDR3 coding DNA: TGTGCCAGTACCACGGGGGGGGGCTATGGCTACACCTTC. This encodes CASTTGGGYGYTF.

The V call is TRBV18, the J call TRBJ1-2; D is ambiguous. This CDR3 contains 13 residues. Looked up from germline, CDR1 is KGHSH and CDR2 is LQKENI. Trimming shortened V by 0 bases and J by 3 bases, and 5 bases separated the two germline ends. The DNA for the CDR3 is TGTGCCAGCTCACCACCCGGGGACTATGGCTACACCTTC. Translation gives CASSPPGDYGYTF. The full variable domain, its missing parts supplied by reference TRBV18 and TRBJ1-2, is NAGVMQNPRHLVRRRGQEARLRCSPMKGHSHVYWYRQLPEEGLKFMVYLQKENIIDESGMPKERFSAEFPKEGPSILRIQQVVRGDSAAYFCASSPPGDYGYTFGSGTRLTVV.

V is TRBV4-3 and J is TRBJ1-1; D call uncertain. Germline CDR1 reads LGHNA; CDR2 reads YSLEER. This CDR3 has 13 amino acids. V was trimmed by 1 base and J by 1 base, leaving 4 bases between them. This CDR3 reads CASSQVRNTEAFF. CDR3 DNA sequence: TGCGCCAGCAGCCAAGTCAGGAACACTGAAGCTTTCTTT.

This chain joins TRBV11-2 and TRBJ2-4; unclear D gene. The CDR3 covers 14 residues. In germline, CDR1 is SGHAT, CDR2 FQNNGV. Trimming cost V 2 bases and J 4 bases, with 9 bases left between them. CDR3 in amino acids: CASSLLGRKNIQYF. CDR3 nucleotide sequence: TGTGCCAGCAGCTTATTGGGCAGGAAAAACATTCAGTACTTC.

This chain links TRBV7-8 with TRBJ2-7; the D gene is possibly TRBD2 (5 bases). The CDR3 has 16 residues. The germline gives CDR1 SGHVS, CDR2 FQNEAQ. The germline V and J ends were trimmed by 5 bases and 2 bases, with 19 bases remaining between them. CDR3 DNA sequence: TGTGCCAGCAGCCCTATAGGTAGGACGGAGGCCTACGAGCAGTACTTC. Encoded protein: CASSPIGRTEAYEQYF.

The rearrangement joins TRBV11-3 to TRBJ2-5; 7 nucleotides align to TRBD1. Germline CDR1 is SGHNT and CDR2 is YENEEA. Unmatched junction bases numbered 6, after V lost 3 bases and J lost 2 bases. There are 15 residues in the CDR3. CDR3 amino acids: CASSLHPGQQETQYF. The CDR3 nucleotides read TGTGCCAGCAGCTTGCACCCGGGACAGCAAGAGACCCAGTACTTC.

This clone was seen only once. The chain couples TRBV11-3 to TRBJ2-5, with 12 nucleotides matching TRBD2. The germline V gene encodes CDR1 SGHNT and CDR2 YENEEA. The CDR3 is made up of 16 amino acids. V was clipped by 5 bases and J by 1 base; unmatched bases: 5. CDR3 sequence reads: CASSIGLAGSQETQYF. The CDR3 DNA is TGTGCCAGCAGCATCGGACTAGCGGGGAGCCAAGAGACCCAGTACTTC.

The chain links TRBV19 to TRBJ2-3, with unresolved D. The germline CDR1 and CDR2 sequences are LNHDA and SQIVND (reference sequence). Trimming took off 1 base at V and 2 bases at J, with 7 bases between the two ends. CDR3 length: 14 amino acids. The CDR3 DNA follows: TGTGCCAGTAGTATAGGAGGTACCACAGATACGCAGTATTTT. Protein product: CASSIGGTTDTQYF.

The rearrangement uses TRBV10-3 and TRBJ1-2; D gene ambiguous. V gave up 3 bases and J gave up 6 bases, with 14 bases separating them. CDR3 size: 14 residues. CDR1 and CDR2 (germline): ENHRY, SYGVKD. The DNA of the CDR3 is TGTGCCATCAGTGAACAGAACGGTAAAGATGGCTACACCTTC. This encodes CAISEQNGKDGYTF.

This clone was observed a single time. The chain employs TRBV7-3 and TRBJ2-3; maybe TRBD2 (5 bases). The CDR3 totals 13 residues. Germline values: CDR1 SGHTA, CDR2 FQGTGA. Trimming pared 4 bases from V and 2 bases from J, leaving 7 bases between. In DNA, the CDR3 is TGTGCCAGCAGCTCGGGGTTCACAGATACGCAGTATTTT. Residues: CASSSGFTDTQYF.

The V gene is TRBV9, the J gene TRBJ2-5, with D tentatively TRBD1 (5 bases). This CDR3 is built from 14 residues. Germline V gives CDR1 SGDLS, CDR2 YYNGEE. Trimming took 5 bases from V and 6 from J, leaving 17 bases between them. CDR3 protein: CASSPMAGLKTQYF. The CDR3 DNA follows: TGTGCCAGCAGTCCCATGGCAGGGTTGAAGACCCAGTACTTC. The whole variable domain, remainder taken from reference TRBV9 and TRBJ2-5, is DSGVTQTPKHLITATGQRVTLRCSPRSGDLSVYWYQQSLDQGLQFLIQYYNGEERAKGNILERFSAQQFPDLHSELNLSSLELGDSALYFCASSPMAGLKTQYFGPGTRLLVL.

The chain couples TRBV28 to TRBJ1-2; D remains ambiguous. V lost 3 bases and J 4 bases, leaving 6 bases between the germline ends. The germline gives CDR1 MDHEN, CDR2 SYDVKM. The CDR3 has 12 amino acids. CDR3 amino acids: CASSLALYGYTF. The DNA for the CDR3 is TGTGCCAGCAGTTTGGCCCTCTATGGCTACACCTTC.

The chain has TRBV7-8 and TRBJ2-4, with 11 bases matching TRBD2. The germline gives CDR1 SGHVS, CDR2 FQNEAQ. The V and J ends lost 5 bases and 3 bases, in that order; junction bases with no gene match: 15. The CDR3 spans 19 residues. For the CDR3, the DNA is TGTGCCAGCAGCCTACCCGGGACTAGCGGTTTCTTGCGCAAAAACATTCAGTACTTC. It yields the protein CASSLPGTSGFLRKNIQYF.

The chain uses TRBV19 and TRBJ1-2; D unresolved. Trimming removed 8 bases at V and 3 bases at J, with 19 bases between. This CDR3 has 15 amino acids. In germline, CDR1 is LNHDA, CDR2 SQIVND (reference sequence). The CDR3 here is CASEVGSDFYYGYTF. The CDR3 nucleotides read TGTGCCAGTGAAGTCGGTTCCGATTTTTACTATGGCTACACCTTC.

This clone was recorded once. The chain is built from TRBV7-2 and TRBJ2-5; no firm D call. Germline V gene data show CDR1 as SGHTA and CDR2 as FQGNSA. The CDR3 sequence is 13 residues long. The ends were cut back, 2 bases at V and 5 bases at J, with 9 bases in the middle. The CDR3 is CASSLSPRETQYF. CDR3 nucleotide sequence: TGTGCCAGCAGCTTATCCCCCAGGGAGACCCAGTACTTC.

This rearrangement joins TRBV19 to TRBJ2-7, with TRBD2 matching over 7 bases. V dropped 5 bases and J dropped 5; count of bases not matched to a gene: 9. The CDR3 sequence is 14 residues long. Germline V gene sequence: CDR1 LNHDA, CDR2 SQIVND (reference sequence). DNA for the CDR3: TGTGCCAGTAGTTCTCGGGGGGAGGTCGACGAGCAGTACTTC. Its translation is CASSSRGEVDEQYF.

The chain links TRBV9 to TRBJ2-3; a weak D match, TRBD1 (6 bases). Germline lookup yields CDR1 SGDLS and CDR2 YYNGEE. The length of the CDR3 is 15 residues. V was pared by 1 base and J by 4 bases, with 13 bases between. In nucleotides, the CDR3 is TGTGCCAGCAGCGTAACACAGGGTAAGCCAGATACGCAGTATTTT. Translation gives CASSVTQGKPDTQYF.

The chain combines TRBV28 with TRBJ2-5; TRBD1 aligns across 10 bases. The J call is uncertain, as TRBJ2-7 better fits the DNA end. In germline, CDR1 is MDHEN, CDR2 SYDVKM. CDR3 length equals 19 residues. The CDR3 DNA sequence: TGTGCCAGCAGTTCCCCTCCCGGGACAGGGGACACGAGCTCCTACGAGCAGTACTTC. It specifies CASSSPPGTGDTSSYEQYF.